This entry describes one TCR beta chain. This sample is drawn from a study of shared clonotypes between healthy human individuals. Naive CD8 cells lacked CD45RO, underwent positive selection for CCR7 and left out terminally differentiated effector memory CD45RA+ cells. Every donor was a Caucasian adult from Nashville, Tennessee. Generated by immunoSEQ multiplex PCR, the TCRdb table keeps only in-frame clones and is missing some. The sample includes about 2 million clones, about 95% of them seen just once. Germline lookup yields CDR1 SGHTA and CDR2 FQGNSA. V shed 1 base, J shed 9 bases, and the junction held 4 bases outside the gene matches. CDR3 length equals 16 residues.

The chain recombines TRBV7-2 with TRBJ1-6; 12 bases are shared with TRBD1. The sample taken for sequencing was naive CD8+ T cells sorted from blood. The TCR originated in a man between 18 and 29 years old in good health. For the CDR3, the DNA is TGTGCCAGCAGCTTAGAGTGGGACAGGGGGCTTTCACCCCTCCACTTT. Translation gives CASSLEWDRGLSPLHF.